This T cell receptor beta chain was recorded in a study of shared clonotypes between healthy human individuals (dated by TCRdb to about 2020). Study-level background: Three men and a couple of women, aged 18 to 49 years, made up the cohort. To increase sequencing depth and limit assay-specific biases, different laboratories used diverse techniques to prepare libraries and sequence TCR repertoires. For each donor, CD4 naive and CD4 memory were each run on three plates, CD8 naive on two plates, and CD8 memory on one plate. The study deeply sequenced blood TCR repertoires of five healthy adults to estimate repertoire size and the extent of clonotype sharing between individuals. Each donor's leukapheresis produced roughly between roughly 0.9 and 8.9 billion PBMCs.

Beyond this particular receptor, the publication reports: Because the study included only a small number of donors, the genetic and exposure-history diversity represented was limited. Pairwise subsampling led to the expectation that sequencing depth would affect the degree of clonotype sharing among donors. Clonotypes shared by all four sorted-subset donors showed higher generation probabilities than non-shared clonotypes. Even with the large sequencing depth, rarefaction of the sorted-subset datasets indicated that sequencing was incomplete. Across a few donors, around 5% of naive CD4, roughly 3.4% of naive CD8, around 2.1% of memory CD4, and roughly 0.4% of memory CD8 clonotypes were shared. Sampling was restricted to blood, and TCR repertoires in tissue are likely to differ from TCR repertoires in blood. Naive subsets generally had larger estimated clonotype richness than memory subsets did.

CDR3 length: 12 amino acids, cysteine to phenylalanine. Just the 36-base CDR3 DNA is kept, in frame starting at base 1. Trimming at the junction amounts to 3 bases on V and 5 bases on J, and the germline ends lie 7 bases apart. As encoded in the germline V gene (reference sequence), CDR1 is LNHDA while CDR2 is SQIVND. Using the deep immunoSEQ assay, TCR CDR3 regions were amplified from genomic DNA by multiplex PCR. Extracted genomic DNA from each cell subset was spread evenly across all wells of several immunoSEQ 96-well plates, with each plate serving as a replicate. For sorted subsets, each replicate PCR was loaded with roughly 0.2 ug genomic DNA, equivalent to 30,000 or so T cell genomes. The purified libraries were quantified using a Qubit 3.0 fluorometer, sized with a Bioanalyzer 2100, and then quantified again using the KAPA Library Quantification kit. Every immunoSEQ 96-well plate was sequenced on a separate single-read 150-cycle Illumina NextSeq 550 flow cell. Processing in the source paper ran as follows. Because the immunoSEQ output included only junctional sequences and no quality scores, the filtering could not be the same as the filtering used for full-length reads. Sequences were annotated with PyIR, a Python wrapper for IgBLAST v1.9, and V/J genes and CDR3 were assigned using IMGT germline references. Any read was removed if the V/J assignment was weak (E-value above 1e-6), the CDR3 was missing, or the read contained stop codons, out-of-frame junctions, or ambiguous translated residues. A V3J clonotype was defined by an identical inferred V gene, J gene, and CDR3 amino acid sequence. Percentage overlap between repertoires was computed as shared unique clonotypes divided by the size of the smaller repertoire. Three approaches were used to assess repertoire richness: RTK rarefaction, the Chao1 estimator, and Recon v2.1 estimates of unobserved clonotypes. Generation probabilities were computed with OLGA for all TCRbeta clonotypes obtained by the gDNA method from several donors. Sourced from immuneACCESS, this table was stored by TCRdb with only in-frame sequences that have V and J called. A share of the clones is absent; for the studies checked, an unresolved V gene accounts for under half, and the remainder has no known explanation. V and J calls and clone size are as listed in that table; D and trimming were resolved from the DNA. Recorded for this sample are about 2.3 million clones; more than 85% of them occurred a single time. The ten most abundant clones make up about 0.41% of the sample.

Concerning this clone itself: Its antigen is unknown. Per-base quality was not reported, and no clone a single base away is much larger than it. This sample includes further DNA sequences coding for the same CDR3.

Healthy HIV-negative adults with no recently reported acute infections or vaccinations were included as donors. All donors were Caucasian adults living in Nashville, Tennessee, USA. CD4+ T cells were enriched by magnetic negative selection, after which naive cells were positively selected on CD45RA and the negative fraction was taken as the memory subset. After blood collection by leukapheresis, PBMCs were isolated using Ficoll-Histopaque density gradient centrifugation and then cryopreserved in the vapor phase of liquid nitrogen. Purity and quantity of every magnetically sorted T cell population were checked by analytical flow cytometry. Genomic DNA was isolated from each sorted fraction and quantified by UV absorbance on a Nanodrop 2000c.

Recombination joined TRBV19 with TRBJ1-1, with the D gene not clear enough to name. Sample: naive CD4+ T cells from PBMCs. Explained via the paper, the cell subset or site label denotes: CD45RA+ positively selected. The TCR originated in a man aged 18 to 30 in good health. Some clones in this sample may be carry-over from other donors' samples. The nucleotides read TGTGCCAGTAGTATTTTTGGGACTGAAGCTTTCTTT. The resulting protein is CASSIFGTEAFF. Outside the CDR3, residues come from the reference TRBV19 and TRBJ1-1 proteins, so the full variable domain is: DGGITQSPKYLFRKEGQNVTLSCEQNLNHDAMYWYRQDPGQGLRLIYYSQIVNDFQKGDIAEGYSVSREKKESFPLTVTSAQKNPTAFYLCASSIFGTEAFFGQGTRLTVV.